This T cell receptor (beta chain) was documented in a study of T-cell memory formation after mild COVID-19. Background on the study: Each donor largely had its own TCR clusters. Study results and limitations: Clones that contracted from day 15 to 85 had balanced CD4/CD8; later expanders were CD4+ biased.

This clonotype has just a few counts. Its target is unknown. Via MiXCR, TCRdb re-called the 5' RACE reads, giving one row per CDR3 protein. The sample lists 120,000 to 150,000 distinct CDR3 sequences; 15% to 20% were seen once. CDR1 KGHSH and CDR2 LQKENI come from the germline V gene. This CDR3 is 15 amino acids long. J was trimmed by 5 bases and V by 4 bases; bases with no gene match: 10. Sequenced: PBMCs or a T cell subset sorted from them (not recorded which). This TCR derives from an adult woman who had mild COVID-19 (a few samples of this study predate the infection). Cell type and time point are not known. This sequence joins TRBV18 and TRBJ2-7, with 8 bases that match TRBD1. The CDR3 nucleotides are TGTGCCAGCTCACTTCGGACAGGGAGCGGCGACGAGCAGTACTTC. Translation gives CASSLRTGSGDEQYF. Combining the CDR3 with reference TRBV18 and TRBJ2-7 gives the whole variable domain NAGVMQNPRHLVRRRGQEARLRCSPMKGHSHVYWYRQLPEEGLKFMVYLQKENIIDESGMPKERFSAEFPKEGPSILRIQQVVRGDSAAYFCASSLRTGSGDEQYFGPGTRLTVT.